This T cell receptor (beta chain) originates from a study of early T cells in non-severe SARS-CoV-2 infection. Study background: The chains were unpaired, and the sequenced material was bulk RNA from unsorted whole blood. General study findings and limits: Matching with VDJdb favored anti-spike CD8 responses (missing private and CD4 specificities).

Attached unique molecular identifiers marked individual cDNA molecules. TCRdb reprocessed the 5' RACE reads with MiXCR, giving one entry per CDR3 protein. The sample holds around 44,000 distinct CDR3 sequences, 6% to 8% seen once. This clonotype was observed at least ten times. Antigen unknown. V gave up 4 bases and J gave up 1 base; unmatched junction bases: 10. Germline V lookup: CDR1 MNHEY, CDR2 SVGAGI. CDR3 size: 17 residues. V usage is TRBV6-5 and J usage is TRBJ1-1; 9 positions agree with TRBD1. The receptor was isolated from an adult who was a healthcare worker with PCR-confirmed SARS-CoV-2 infection or an uninfected control (not recorded which). The sample consisted of whole blood. The CDR3 region is CASSSYGTGSSNTEAFF. Here the CDR3 DNA reads TGTGCCAGCAGTTCCTACGGGACAGGGTCGTCGAACACTGAAGCTTTCTTT.